The 25 T cell receptor beta chains below all came from one sample that was sequenced in a study of T cell responses to AZD1222 COVID-19 vaccine. Clones were read by immunoSEQ multiplex PCR, and TCRdb kept only the in-frame ones, dropping some. The table includes about 100,000 clones, roughly 90% detected once. The source was peripheral blood, collected 28 days after the second AZD1222 dose. The receptors shown here come from an adult who received the AZD1222 COVID-19 vaccine.

V and J are TRBV5-5 and TRBJ1-6, with D tentatively TRBD1 (5 bases). The CDR3 covers 16 residues. Between the trimmed V and J ends, which lost 4 bases and 9 bases, there was a span of 20 bases. Germline V CDR1 and CDR2: SGHKS, YYEKEE (reference sequence). This CDR3 reads CASSPQSGTGVSPLHF. CDR3 in DNA: TGTGCCAGCAGCCCCCAGTCCGGGACGGGAGTTTCACCCCTCCACTTT.

The rearrangement joins TRBV30 to TRBJ2-1; D remains ambiguous. The V gene lost 3 bases and the J gene lost 6 bases, with 12 bases spanning the gap. The CDR3 runs 13 residues. Germline V CDR1 and CDR2: GTSNPN, SVGIG (reference sequence). CDR3 in amino acids: CAWRSQGGNEQFF. As DNA, the CDR3 is TGTGCCTGGAGAAGCCAAGGCGGCAATGAGCAGTTCTTC.

This sequence joins TRBV30 and TRBJ2-4; D gene unclear. Germline CDR1 reads GTSNPN; CDR2 reads SVGIG (reference sequence). The CDR3 contains 13 residues. Between the trimmed V and J ends, which lost 2 bases and 9 bases, there was a span of 14 bases. The CDR3 DNA sequence: TGTGCCTGGAGTCCTGGTCCTCCGGGCATTCAGTACTTC. Translating it yields CAWSPGPPGIQYF.

The chain links TRBV5-6 to TRBJ2-2; D is uncertain. CDR1 and CDR2 from the germline V gene are SGHDT and YYEEEE. V lost 5 bases to trimming and J lost 6 bases, with 17 bases between them. CDR3 length equals 15 residues. The CDR3, as DNA: TGTGCCAGCAGTCAGGACCGCCTTGGCGCCGGGGAGCTGTTTTTT. Protein sequence: CASSQDRLGAGELFF.

The rearrangement links TRBV9 to TRBJ1-6; D perhaps matches TRBD1 (6 bases). The germline CDR1 and CDR2 sequences are SGDLS and YYNGEE. V was trimmed by 3 bases and J by 5 bases, leaving 12 bases between them. CDR3 length: 15 residues. The CDR3: CASSGGHRNNSPLHF. CDR3 coding DNA: TGTGCCAGCAGCGGGGGACACCGTAATAATTCACCCCTCCACTTT.

This chain links TRBV2 with TRBJ1-6; 8 bases line up with TRBD1. Trimming removed 8 bases from V and 7 bases from J; junction bases left unmatched: 7. Germline assignment: CDR1 SNHLY and CDR2 FYNNEI. This CDR3 has 14 residues. The CDR3 region is CASGRTGRNSPLHF. The CDR3 DNA follows: TGTGCCAGCGGAAGGACAGGGAGGAATTCACCCCTCCACTTT.

V and J are TRBV28 and TRBJ2-7, with D unresolved. This CDR3 is 13 amino acids long. The V end lost 5 bases, the J end lost 0 bases, and 8 bases lay between the germline ends. Germline CDR1 reads MDHEN; CDR2 reads SYDVKM. Here the CDR3 DNA reads TGTGCCAGCAGTCGCTCAGTCTCCTACGAGCAGTACTTC. It yields the protein CASSRSVSYEQYF.

The chain has TRBV28 and TRBJ2-5, with 9 bases fitting TRBD1. The trim removed 5 bases at V and 1 base at J, leaving 8 bases unmatched. Germline loops: CDR1 MDHEN, CDR2 SYDVKM. The CDR3 spans 16 residues. DNA of the CDR3: TGTGCCAGCAGTATTCCGACAGGGGGGTTCCAAGAGACCCAGTACTTC. Its translation: CASSIPTGGFQETQYF.

This clone has just one count. The CDR3 is CSAGRREKLFF. The CDR3 coding sequence is TGCAGTGCTGGGCGGAGAGAAAAACTGTTTTTT. This chain links TRBV20-1 with TRBJ1-4; D is ambiguous. Germline V gene lookup returns CDR1 DFQATT and CDR2 SNEGSKA (reference sequence). Deletions cut 5 bases from V and 8 bases from J, with 9 bases between. The CDR3 spans 11 residues.

The rearrangement joins TRBV3-1 (or the pseudogene TRBV3-2) to TRBJ2-7, with a possible D match to TRBD2 (6 bases). Trimming took off 1 base at V and 0 bases at J, with 13 bases between the two ends. This CDR3 spans 16 amino acids. Germline values: CDR1 LGHDT, CDR2 YNNKEL (reference sequence). The CDR3 coding sequence is TGTGCCAGCAGCCAAGCTGGGGGGTTTGCCTCCTACGAGCAGTACTTC. Translated, it gives CASSQAGGFASYEQYF.

The chain joins TRBV7-9 to TRBJ1-4; D not certain. Trimming shortened V by 4 bases and J by 8 bases, and 14 bases separated the two germline ends. From germline, CDR1 is SEHNR and CDR2 FQNEAQ (reference sequence). The CDR3 runs 14 residues. The chain's CDR3 is CASSSNEPGEKLFF. The CDR3 DNA reads as TGTGCCAGCAGCTCAAATGAACCGGGGGAAAAACTGTTTTTT.

The chain combines TRBV20-1 with TRBJ1-4; possibly TRBD1 for D (5 bases). CDR1 is DFQATT and CDR2 is SNEGSKA in the germline V gene (reference sequence). This CDR3 has 13 amino acids. V gave up 3 bases and J gave up 4 bases, with 9 bases separating them. As DNA, the CDR3 is TGCAGTGCTAGTCGACAGTATAATGAAAAACTGTTTTTT. Translation: CSASRQYNEKLFF.

This chain uses TRBV28 with TRBJ2-7; D may correspond to TRBD1 or TRBD2 (7 bases each). The CDR3 spans 16 residues. Germline CDR1 and CDR2: MDHEN and SYDVKM. Trimming left V 1 base short and J 7 bases short, with 20 bases between. CDR3: CASSLYPPRGRGEQYF. The CDR3 bases are TGTGCCAGCAGTTTATACCCCCCGAGGGGGCGGGGGGAGCAGTACTTC.

The DNA for the CDR3 is TGTGCCAGCAGCGTAGGGGGACAGGGGGACTATGGCTACACCTTC. This encodes CASSVGGQGDYGYTF. The V call is TRBV9, the J call TRBJ1-2, with 11 bases fitting TRBD1. This CDR3 region has 15 residues. Trimming cost V 0 bases and J 3 bases; bases outside gene matches: 1. Germline loops: CDR1 SGDLS, CDR2 YYNGEE.

V is TRBV7-2 and J is TRBJ1-5; no reliable D call. V was pared by 0 bases and J by 5 bases, with 8 bases between. The CDR3 has 14 amino acids. The germline V gene has CDR1 SGHTA and CDR2 FQGNSA. CDR3 nucleotides: TGTGCCAGCAGCTTAGCGTCGCGAGATCAGCCCCAGCATTTT. Translating it yields CASSLASRDQPQHF.

The V call is TRBV24-1, the J call TRBJ2-3, with D possibly being TRBD1 or TRBD2 (5 bases each). Germline V gene sequence: CDR1 KGHDR, CDR2 SFDVKD. Trimming pared 0 bases from V and 0 bases from J, leaving 9 bases between. This CDR3 spans 16 amino acids. The CDR3 region has the DNA TGTGCCACCAGTGATTTGCTCGGGGACAGCACAGATACGCAGTATTTT. Its protein is CATSDLLGDSTDTQYF.

The chain employs TRBV28 and TRBJ1-6; no reliable D call. Between the trimmed V and J ends, which lost 0 bases and 5 bases, there was a span of 8 bases. The CDR3 sequence is 15 residues long. Germline V gives CDR1 MDHEN, CDR2 SYDVKM. CDR3 amino acids: CASSLWGGNNSPLHF. The CDR3, as DNA: TGTGCCAGCAGTTTATGGGGCGGGAATAATTCACCCCTCCACTTT.

This clone was recorded only once. CDR3 residues: CASSAGTGPEAFF. The CDR3 DNA sequence: TGTGCCAGCAGCGCGGGGACAGGGCCTGAAGCTTTCTTT. This rearrangement joins TRBV9 to TRBJ1-1; 9 nucleotides match TRBD1. Germline V lookup: CDR1 SGDLS, CDR2 YYNGEE. J lost 6 bases, V lost 3 bases, and 3 bases had no gene match. The CDR3 covers 13 residues.

The V call is TRBV5-1, the J call TRBJ2-5, with a tentative D call TRBD1 (6 bases). This CDR3 is 16 amino acids long. V dropped 0 bases and J dropped 2 bases, with 14 bases sitting between them. Germline V gene lookup returns CDR1 SGHRS and CDR2 YFSETQ. In DNA, the CDR3 is TGCGCCAGCAGCTTGGTCCTCGGACAGCAGCAAGAGACCCAGTACTTC. It codes for CASSLVLGQQQETQYF.

This chain connects TRBV27 to TRBJ1-2; D is perhaps TRBD1 (5 bases). CDR1 and CDR2 (germline): MNHEY, SMNVEV (reference sequence). The CDR3 runs to 16 residues. Between the trimmed V and J ends, which lost 7 bases and 7 bases, there was a span of 25 bases. CDR3 amino acids: CASTKDGPAVGGGYTF. In DNA form, the CDR3 reads TGTGCCAGCACCAAAGATGGACCCGCTGTGGGGGGTGGCTACACCTTC.

The V and J genes are TRBV5-4 and TRBJ1-2; unclear D gene. Between the trimmed V and J ends, which lost 0 bases and 7 bases, there was a span of 7 bases. The CDR3 covers 12 residues. Germline CDR1 reads SGHNT; CDR2 reads YYREEE (reference sequence). The CDR3 reads CASSLGVTGYTF. The CDR3 DNA sequence: TGTGCCAGCAGCTTGGGGGTTACTGGCTACACCTTC.

The V and J genes are TRBV30 and TRBJ1-6, with 8 bases that match TRBD1. The germline CDR1 and CDR2 sequences are GTSNPN and SVGIG (reference sequence). V gave up 3 bases and J gave up 9 bases; unmatched junction bases: 7. There are 14 residues in the CDR3. The CDR3 reads CAWRDRVWASPLHF. DNA for the CDR3: TGTGCCTGGAGGGACAGGGTTTGGGCTTCACCCCTCCACTTT.

V and J are TRBV7-9 and TRBJ1-4; D uncertain. V gave up 5 bases and J gave up 0 bases, with 7 bases separating them. Per germline, CDR1 SEHNR and CDR2 FQNEAQ (reference sequence). The CDR3 runs to 14 residues. CDR3 region: CASSPVTTNEKLFF. The CDR3 DNA reads TGTGCCAGCAGCCCGGTTACAACTAATGAAAAACTGTTTTTT.

The rearrangement uses TRBV10-3 and TRBJ2-2; D is perhaps TRBD1 (7 bases). Looked up from germline, CDR1 is ENHRY and CDR2 is SYGVKD. This CDR3 has 14 amino acids. V shed 8 bases and J shed 3 bases, with 13 bases lying between them. CDR3 in DNA: TGTGCCATCGGAGGGCAGGGGGACACCGGGGAGCTGTTTTTT. Its translation is CAIGGQGDTGELFF.

The chain has TRBV6-2 or TRBV6-3 and TRBJ1-2, with 12 nucleotides matching TRBD1. Per the germline V gene, CDR1 is MNHEY and CDR2 is SVGEGT. CDR3 size: 16 residues. V was clipped by 5 bases and J by 4 bases; unmatched bases: 8. The CDR3 coding sequence is TGTGCCAGCAGTAGGACCGGGACAGGGGGCGGCTATGGCTACACCTTC. Protein: CASSRTGTGGGYGYTF.